This entry features one T cell receptor (beta chain) sequence. The entry originates in a study of type 1 and type 2 diabetes patients. The PCR template was genomic DNA. The TCR beta CDR3 region was amplified using 30 forward and 13 reverse primers. From the multiplex PCR reads, TCRdb called clonotypes with MiXCR, one entry per CDR3 protein. Of a few hundred thousand distinct CDR3 sequences detected, 40% to 50% appear once; the ten largest clones hold roughly 13%. The source material was peripheral blood mononuclear cells (PBMCs). The origin of this receptor is a man aged 18 to 29 with type 2 diabetes.

The CDR3 region is CASSVDSGAYEQYF. The CDR3 DNA reads TGTGCCAGCAGCGTAGATAGCGGAGCCTACGAGCAGTACTTC. The chain carries TRBV9 and TRBJ2-7, with D maybe TRBD2 (6 bases). The CDR3 consists of 14 residues. Germline CDR1 SGDLS, CDR2 YYNGEE. Trimming cost V 0 bases and J 2 bases, with 9 bases left between them.